This T cell receptor (beta chain) was identified during a study of Ad26.COV2.S vaccination and SARS-CoV-2 variants. Data came from immunoSEQ multiplex PCR; TCRdb stores just in-frame clones and leaves some out. The table records approximately 460,000 clones, about 88% of them present only once. From germline, CDR1 is LGHDT and CDR2 YNNKEL (reference sequence). V lost 0 bases to trimming and J lost 6 bases; unmatched junction nucleotides: 9. The CDR3 is 16 residues long. Noted treatment: roughly 19 received Ad26.COV2.S at low or high dose, single or two shots; roughly five received placebo; per-sample allocation not given. All samples were drawn on day 63, counting from the first vaccine or placebo injection. Ad26.COV2.S expressed prefusion-stabilized spike from the original Wuhan strain.

The rearrangement links TRBV3-1 (or the pseudogene TRBV3-2) to TRBJ2-7; 9 nucleotides match TRBD1. The sample here was peripheral blood, taken in a trial of Ad26.COV2.S vaccine versus placebo. The sequence was obtained from a person aged 18-65 years who received the Ad26.COV2.S COVID-19 vaccine or a placebo. CDR3 amino acids: CASSQEGQGPAGEQYF. DNA of the CDR3: TGTGCCAGCAGCCAAGAGGGACAGGGTCCGGCAGGCGAGCAGTACTTC.